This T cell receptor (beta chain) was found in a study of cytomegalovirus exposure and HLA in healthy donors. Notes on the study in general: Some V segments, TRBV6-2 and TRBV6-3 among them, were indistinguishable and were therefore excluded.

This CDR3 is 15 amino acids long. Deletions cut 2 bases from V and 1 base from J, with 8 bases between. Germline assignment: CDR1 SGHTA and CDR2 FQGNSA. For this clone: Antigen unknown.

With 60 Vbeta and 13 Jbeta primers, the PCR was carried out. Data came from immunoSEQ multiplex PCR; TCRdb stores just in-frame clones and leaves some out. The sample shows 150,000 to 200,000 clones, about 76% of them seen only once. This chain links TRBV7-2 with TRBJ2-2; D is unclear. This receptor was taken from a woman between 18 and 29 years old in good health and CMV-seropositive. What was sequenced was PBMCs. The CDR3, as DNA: TGTGCCAGCAGCTTATTTCCAGGGAACACCGGGGAGCTGTTTTTT. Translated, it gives CASSLFPGNTGELFF. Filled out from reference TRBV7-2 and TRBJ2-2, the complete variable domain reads GAGVSQSPSNKVTEKGKDVELRCDPISGHTALYWYRQSLGQGLEFLIYFQGNSAPDKSGLPSDRFSAERTGGSVSTLTIQRTQQEDSAVYLCASSLFPGNTGELFFGEGSRLTVL.